These 32 T cell receptor beta chains were sequenced from one sample in a study of metastatic and nonmetastatic thyroid tumors. Patients were all untreated before their thyroid surgery. TCRdb reprocessed the PCR reads via MiXCR. The sample lists around 20,000 clones; approximately 15% were seen once. The sequenced material came from tumor tissue. These receptors were collected from a female donor with papillary thyroid cancer or a benign thyroid nodule (not recorded which). Some clones in this sample may be carry-over from other donors' samples.

This clone was seen more than once but under ten times. V and J are TRBV10-1 and TRBJ1-1; a possible D gene is TRBD1 (5 bases). CDR1 and CDR2 (germline): WNHNN, SYGVQD (reference sequence). The length of the CDR3 is 16 residues. Trimming stripped 0 bases from V and 3 bases from J, with 14 bases between. The CDR3 nucleotides are TGCGCCAGCAGTGAGTCCAGGACATTGTTGGACACTGAAGCTTTCTTT. Its protein is CASSESRTLLDTEAFF.

The V and J genes are TRBV20-1 and TRBJ2-7; 7 bases are a match to TRBD2. Germline V gene lookup returns CDR1 DFQATT and CDR2 SNEGSKA (reference sequence). This CDR3 is 13 amino acids long. The V and J ends lost 6 bases and 2 bases, in that order; junction bases with no gene match: 7. The CDR3 protein is CSAISGEPYEQYF. CDR3 bases: TGCAGTGCCATAAGCGGGGAACCCTACGAGCAGTACTTC.

This clone has a count of ten or more. The gene calls are TRBV9 and TRBJ2-5; no definite D call. Per germline, CDR1 SGDLS and CDR2 YYNGEE. CDR3 length: 14 amino acids. Trimming shortened V by 0 bases and J by 2 bases, and 8 bases separated the two germline ends. The CDR3 loop reads CASSVGADQETQYF. The CDR3 bases are TGTGCCAGCAGCGTAGGGGCGGATCAAGAGACCCAGTACTTC.

Turning to this clone: Relative to the germline gene, one junction end is altered; a read error may explain this. The chain couples TRBV2 to TRBJ2-2, with TRBD2 identical over 8 bases. CDR1 is SNHLY, CDR2 FYNNEI, per germline. CDR3 length: 14 residues. The DNA of the CDR3 is TGTGCTAGCAAACTAGCGGACAACACCGGGTATCTGTTTTTT. This sequence encodes CASKLADNTGYLFF.

This clone was counted a few times. V gene TRBV19 combines with J gene TRBJ2-1; TRBD2 matches at 7 bases. This CDR3 has 15 residues. Germline trimming cut 3 bases from V and 1 base from J; bases unmatched to any gene: 3. Looked up from germline, CDR1 is LNHDA and CDR2 is SQIVND (reference sequence). CDR3 sequence reads: CASSIYGRSYNEQFF. The CDR3 DNA reads TGTGCCAGTAGTATCTACGGGAGGTCCTACAATGAGCAGTTCTTC.

The sample holds many counts of this clone. The chain carries TRBV6-1 and TRBJ1-2; 8 bases map to TRBD1. Germline CDR1 reads MNHNS; CDR2 reads SASEGT. With 2 bases clipped from V and 7 bases from J, the junction kept 9 bases outside the gene matches. The CDR3 extends over 15 amino acids. CDR3 nucleotides: TGTGCCAGCAGTGAACTCGGCAGGGGGCGTGCTGGCTACACCTTC. Protein product: CASSELGRGRAGYTF.

This clone came up many times. The chain uses TRBV14 and TRBJ2-6; D gene ambiguous. V was clipped by 0 bases and J by 0 bases, with 12 bases between them. This CDR3 has 18 residues. CDR1 and CDR2 (germline): SGHDN, FVKESK. For the CDR3, the DNA is TGTGCCAGCAGCCAAGATAGGTGGCAGGCCTCTGGGGCCAACGTCCTGACTTTC. Translation gives CASSQDRWQASGANVLTF.

Ten or more counts support this clone. The rearrangement joins TRBV2 to TRBJ2-1; a weak D match, TRBD2 (5 bases). This CDR3 is 13 amino acids long. The germline V gene encodes CDR1 SNHLY and CDR2 FYNNEI. Trimming cost V 9 bases and J 5 bases, with 14 bases left between them. The CDR3 spells CASDLLGDNEQFF. CDR3 bases: TGTGCCAGTGACCTACTGGGAGACAATGAGCAGTTCTTC.

The sample holds many counts of this clone. The chain has TRBV10-3 and TRBJ2-3; TRBD1 is a possible D gene (5 bases). The V end was cut by 8 bases, the J end by 2 bases, with 17 bases between. The CDR3 spans 15 residues. The germline V gene has CDR1 ENHRY and CDR2 SYGVKD. CDR3 in amino acids: CAISKRGAPTDTQYF. The CDR3 DNA follows: TGTGCCATCTCCAAAAGGGGTGCCCCCACAGATACGCAGTATTTT.

The table lists this clone with many counts. V and J are TRBV20-1 and TRBJ1-1; D is uncertain. The ends were cut back, 1 base at V and 0 bases at J, with 0 bases in the middle. The CDR3 spans 11 residues. The germline V gene has CDR1 DFQATT and CDR2 SNEGSKA (reference sequence). CDR3: CSARVNTEAFF. The CDR3 bases are TGCAGTGCTAGAGTGAACACTGAAGCTTTCTTT.

For this clone: Being one base from a much bigger clone, this may be a read error. The V call is TRBV5-6, the J call TRBJ1-1; D remains ambiguous. The CDR3 consists of 16 residues. Per the germline V gene, CDR1 is SGHDT and CDR2 is YYEEEE. CDR3 loop: CASSLWAPFGGLEASF. The CDR3 coding sequence is TGTGCCAGCAGCTTGTGGGCCCCATTTGGAGGTCTTGAAGCTTCCTTT.

There are many counts of this clone. The V gene is TRBV10-3, the J gene TRBJ1-2, with D perhaps matching TRBD1 (5 bases). The germline V gene has CDR1 ENHRY and CDR2 SYGVKD. This CDR3 is built from 13 residues. V was pared by 6 bases and J by 3 bases, with 11 bases between. In DNA, the CDR3 is TGTGCCATCAGGGCGACAGACTACTATGGCTACACCTTC. This translates into CAIRATDYYGYTF.

The chain employs TRBV5-1 and TRBJ2-3; D may correspond to TRBD1 or TRBD2 (5 bases each). The length of the CDR3 is 16 residues. Looked up from germline, CDR1 is SGHRS and CDR2 is YFSETQ. The V end was cut by 1 base, the J end by 6 bases, with 18 bases between. This CDR3 reads CASSLLGTPVSDTQYF. The CDR3 region has the DNA TGCGCCAGCAGCTTGTTGGGGACCCCGGTCAGCGATACGCAGTATTTT.

This clone turned up a few times. The chain has TRBV11-2 and TRBJ2-1; no reliable D call. V lost 5 bases, J lost 5 bases, and 19 bases lay in between. CDR3 length equals 16 residues. CDR1 is SGHAT, CDR2 FQNNGV, per germline. The CDR3 loop reads CASSLQSQVGNNEQFF. DNA for the CDR3: TGTGCCAGCAGCCTCCAGTCTCAAGTGGGGAACAATGAGCAGTTCTTC.

This clone was seen many times. The genes are TRBV9 and TRBJ2-7; either TRBD1 or TRBD2 may supply D (6 bases each). Germline V CDR1 and CDR2: SGDLS, YYNGEE. V lost 2 bases to trimming and J lost 6 bases, with 12 bases between them. The CDR3 has 13 amino acids. The CDR3 sequence is CASSVRGGSEQYF. The CDR3, as DNA: TGTGCCAGCAGCGTCAGGGGAGGCTCCGAGCAGTACTTC.

This clone was seen ten or more times. The rearrangement joins TRBV7-2 to TRBJ2-7; D remains ambiguous. Germline CDR1 and CDR2: SGHTA and FQGNSA. This CDR3 spans 14 amino acids. Between the trimmed V and J ends, which lost 5 bases and 3 bases, there was a span of 14 bases. CDR3 amino acids: CASSHVPEDYEQYF. The CDR3 DNA is TGTGCCAGCAGCCATGTCCCGGAAGACTACGAGCAGTACTTC. Complete variable domain (other parts from reference TRBV7-2 and TRBJ2-7): GAGVSQSPSNKVTEKGKDVELRCDPISGHTALYWYRQSLGQGLEFLIYFQGNSAPDKSGLPSDRFSAERTGGSVSTLTIQRTQQEDSAVYLCASSHVPEDYEQYFGPGTRLTVT.

This chain connects TRBV29-1 to TRBJ1-1, with 8 bases fitting TRBD1. In germline, CDR1 is SQVTM, CDR2 ANQGSEA. The CDR3 runs to 13 residues. With 8 bases clipped from V and 7 bases from J, the junction kept 12 bases outside the gene matches. CDR3: CSSRTGNLDEAFF. DNA for the CDR3: TGCAGCTCAAGGACAGGGAACCTTGATGAAGCTTTCTTT.

This clone was recorded a few times. A much larger clone differs by one base, so this may be a read error. This chain uses TRBV29-1 with TRBJ2-2; D tentatively reads TRBD1 or TRBD2 (5 bases each). Germline CDR1 and CDR2: SQVTM and ANQGSEA. CDR3 length equals 14 residues. Here the CDR3 DNA reads TGCAGCGTTCTAAGGAGCCAGGGCACCGGGGAGCTGCTTTTT. The encoded protein is CSVLRSQGTGELLF.

There are many counts of this clone. J is TRBJ1-1 and V is TRBV6-1; TRBD1 might be the D (5 bases). Trimming stripped 8 bases from V and 5 bases from J, with 15 bases between. CDR1 and CDR2 (germline): MNHNS, SASEGT. This CDR3 comprises 13 residues. CDR3 coding DNA: TGTGCCAGCGGGGGAGGGTGGTCAACTGAAGCTTTCTTT. Amino acid sequence: CASGGGWSTEAFF.

This clone was found many times. The chain links TRBV28 to TRBJ2-2; D perhaps matches TRBD2 (6 bases). The CDR3 is 14 residues long. Trimming shortened V by 6 bases and J by 5 bases, and 13 bases separated the two germline ends. Germline CDR1 and CDR2: MDHEN and SYDVKM. CDR3 region: CASSLLGGTGELFF. The CDR3 DNA reads TGTGCCAGCAGCCTACTGGGGGGAACCGGGGAGCTGTTTTTT.

In this sample, this clone turned up a few times. The chain has TRBV12-3 or TRBV12-4 and TRBJ1-2, with unresolved D. V dropped 5 bases and J dropped 0 bases, with 16 bases sitting between them. The length of the CDR3 is 16 residues. The CDR3 here is CASSRTTLSPNYGYTF. DNA of the CDR3: TGTGCCAGCAGTCGCACAACCCTATCCCCTAACTATGGCTACACCTTC.

This clone was found many times. The CDR3 carries no conserved terminal phenylalanine or tryptophan, so it likely arises from a read error. Because the CDR3's place on the DNA is in doubt, the DNA is left out and the CDR3 is given as listed by TCRdb. The chain is built from TRBV10-3 and TRBJ1-1; no DNA check was done on the table's D call, TRBD1. Termini included, the CDR3 measures 14 amino acids. The germline CDR1 and CDR2 sequences are ENHRY and SYGVKD. CDR3 loop: CAISEWGDRAIEPI.

This clone is categorized as medium-sized. The chain links TRBV12-3 or TRBV12-4 to TRBJ2-7, with 8 bases matching TRBD1. Germline trimming cut 3 bases from V and 3 bases from J; bases unmatched to any gene: 4. The CDR3 length is 14 residues. The CDR3 region is CASSFPGQDYEQYF. The DNA for the CDR3 is TGTGCCAGCAGTTTTCCGGGACAGGACTACGAGCAGTACTTC.

Many counts were recorded for this clone. Here the CDR3 reads CASRPALGTGELFF. The CDR3 region has the DNA TGTGCCAGCAGACCGGCCTTGGGGACCGGGGAGCTGTTTTTT. J is TRBJ2-2 and V is TRBV6-1; D is undetermined. Germline loops: CDR1 MNHNS, CDR2 SASEGT. CDR3 length: 14 amino acids. With 6 bases removed from V and 5 bases from J, the gap between germline ends came to 13 bases.

The rearrangement uses TRBV3-1 and TRBJ1-2; no firm D call. This CDR3 is 13 amino acids long. Trimming removed 4 bases from V and 7 bases from J, with 13 bases in between. Per germline, CDR1 LGHDT and CDR2 YNNKEL (reference sequence). CDR3: CASSPGEEAGYTF. For the CDR3, the DNA is TGTGCCAGCAGCCCCGGGGAAGAGGCTGGCTACACCTTC.

This clone was detected many times. A read error may account for a junction end that differs from germline. At the DNA level, this CDR3 is encoded by other sequences in the same sample as well. This chain links TRBV3-1 with TRBJ2-6; tentative D call: TRBD1 (7 bases). The CDR3 consists of 15 residues. Germline CDR1 reads LGHDT; CDR2 reads YNNKEL (reference sequence). The CDR3 spells CASSQDFQGGNVLTF. Here the CDR3 DNA reads TGTGCCAGCAGCCAAGATTTTCAGGGGGGCAACGTCCTGACTTTC.

This chain uses TRBV7-8 with TRBJ1-2; D is perhaps TRBD1 (6 bases). Looked up from germline, CDR1 is SGHVS and CDR2 is FQNEAQ. The CDR3 consists of 14 residues. The ends were cut back, 6 bases at V and 0 bases at J, with 11 bases in the middle. Here the CDR3 DNA reads TGTGCCAGCAGACAGGGAGGCCCTAACTATGGCTACACCTTC. As protein: CASRQGGPNYGYTF. The complete variable domain, with remaining parts taken from reference TRBV7-8 and TRBJ1-2, reads GAGVSQSPRYKVAKRGQDVALRCDPISGHVSLFWYQQALGQGPEFLTYFQNEAQLDKSGLPSDRFFAERPEGSVSTLKIQRTQQEDSAVYLCASRQGGPNYGYTFGSGTRLTVV.

This clone was recorded a few times. This chain joins TRBV12-3 or TRBV12-4 and TRBJ2-1; 12 bases align to TRBD2. This CDR3 has 14 residues. V was pared by 6 bases and J by 5 bases, with 2 bases of the junction left unmatched. DNA for the CDR3: TGTGCCAGCAGGCTAGCGGGAGGGGACAATGAGCAGTTCTTC. Protein: CASRLAGGDNEQFF.

This clone was observed many times. V usage is TRBV27 and J usage is TRBJ1-1; D is perhaps TRBD1 (5 bases). Trimming left V 5 bases short and J 5 bases short, with 15 bases between. CDR1 is MNHEY and CDR2 is SMNVEV in the germline V gene (reference sequence). The CDR3 covers 14 residues. CDR3 bases: TGTGCCAGCAGTCTCACGGCCCGGGGGACTGAAGCTTTCTTT. Encoded protein: CASSLTARGTEAFF.

This clone was found many times. The same CDR3 is also encoded by other DNA sequences in this sample. The chain uses TRBV6-1 and TRBJ1-5; TRBD1 is a possible D gene (6 bases). The CDR3 has 15 residues. The germline gives CDR1 MNHNS, CDR2 SASEGT. V was trimmed by 6 bases and J by 4 bases, leaving 16 bases between them. The DNA for the CDR3 is TGTGCCAGCAGCGAAAGGGGGGGCGGAAATCAGCCCCAGCATTTT. Its translation: CASSERGGGNQPQHF.

This clone was counted many times. V and J are TRBV18 and TRBJ2-1; D perhaps matches TRBD2 (6 bases). The V end lost 6 bases, the J end lost 2 bases, and 11 bases lay between the germline ends. Germline V gene sequence: CDR1 KGHSH, CDR2 LQKENI. CDR3 length: 14 residues. DNA for the CDR3: TGTGCCAGCTCTGCGGGGAGTACCTACAATGAGCAGTTCTTC. Its translation: CASSAGSTYNEQFF. The full variable domain, completed using reference TRBV18 and TRBJ2-1, is NAGVMQNPRHLVRRRGQEARLRCSPMKGHSHVYWYRQLPEEGLKFMVYLQKENIIDESGMPKERFSAEFPKEGPSILRIQQVVRGDSAAYFCASSAGSTYNEQFFGPGTRLTVL.

V gene TRBV5-1 combines with J gene TRBJ1-2; 7 positions match TRBD1. Trimming cost V 3 bases and J 8 bases; bases outside gene matches: 7. CDR1 and CDR2 from the germline V gene are SGHRS and YFSETQ. The CDR3 runs to 13 residues. The CDR3 region is CASSSTGAGGYTF. The CDR3 DNA is TGCGCCAGCAGCTCTACAGGGGCGGGCGGCTACACCTTC.